Shown below are 3 T cell receptor beta chains from a single sample sequenced in a study of blood T cell repertoires in COVID-19. The assay was immunoSEQ multiplex PCR, and TCRdb's table has in-frame clones only and misses some. The table lists about 480,000 clones, about 88% of them singletons, with roughly 8% in the top ten. Sequencing was carried out using PBMCs or T cells enriched from blood (not recorded which). Every receptor here comes from a woman aged 55 to 70 who had recovered from COVID-19.

This chain uses TRBV3-1 (or the pseudogene TRBV3-2) with TRBJ1-2; D is unclear. V was pared by 1 base and J by 2 bases, with 11 bases between. Germline V gene sequence: CDR1 LGHDT, CDR2 YNNKEL (reference sequence). The CDR3 has 15 residues. The CDR3 DNA is TGTGCCAGCAGCCAAGGAGGAGGGAGGAACTATGGCTACACCTTC. This codes for CASSQGGGRNYGYTF.

This clone was seen just once. Here the CDR3 reads CATSPGQGSTGELFF. CDR3 nucleotides: TGTGCCACCAGCCCCGGACAGGGTTCCACCGGGGAGCTGTTTTTT. This chain connects TRBV24-1 to TRBJ2-2; TRBD1 agrees at 8 bases. Germline-derived CDR1 and CDR2 are KGHDR and SFDVKD. The CDR3 runs to 15 residues. Germline trimming cut 7 bases from V and 4 bases from J; bases unmatched to any gene: 7.

About this clone: The DNA is left out, because the CDR3 cannot be placed on it with certainty; the CDR3 is given as TCRdb lists it. The rearrangement joins TRBV27 to TRBJ2-3; the table's D call of TRBD2 was not tested on the DNA. The CDR3 has 16 amino acids, counting both end residues. Per the germline V gene, CDR1 is MNHEY and CDR2 is SMNVEV (reference sequence). The CDR3 region is CASSTSGGLNTDTQYF.